One T cell receptor (beta chain) is described in this entry. The CDR3 has 15 residues. Between the trimmed V and J ends, which lost 4 bases and 5 bases, there was a span of 18 bases. Germline V lookup: CDR1 MGHDK, CDR2 SYGVNS. Unique molecular identifiers were used in preparing the TCRbeta library. TCRdb analysed the PCR reads with MiXCR anew, one entry per CDR3 protein. Of under 450,000 distinct CDR3 sequences in the sample, about an eighth were seen once. This entry belongs to a study of T-cell reconstitution after alpha-beta-depleted transplantation in children. This material consisted of PBMCs, taken from the stem cell graft. This rearrangement joins TRBV25-1 to TRBJ2-7; the D call may be TRBD1 or TRBD2 (5 bases each). The clonotype was recovered from a human donor who donated a stem cell graft to a child with Fanconi anemia. CDR3 protein: CASSGWGTVIHEQYV. The CDR3 region has the DNA TGTGCCAGCAGTGGATGGGGGACGGTTATACACGAGCAGTACGTC.